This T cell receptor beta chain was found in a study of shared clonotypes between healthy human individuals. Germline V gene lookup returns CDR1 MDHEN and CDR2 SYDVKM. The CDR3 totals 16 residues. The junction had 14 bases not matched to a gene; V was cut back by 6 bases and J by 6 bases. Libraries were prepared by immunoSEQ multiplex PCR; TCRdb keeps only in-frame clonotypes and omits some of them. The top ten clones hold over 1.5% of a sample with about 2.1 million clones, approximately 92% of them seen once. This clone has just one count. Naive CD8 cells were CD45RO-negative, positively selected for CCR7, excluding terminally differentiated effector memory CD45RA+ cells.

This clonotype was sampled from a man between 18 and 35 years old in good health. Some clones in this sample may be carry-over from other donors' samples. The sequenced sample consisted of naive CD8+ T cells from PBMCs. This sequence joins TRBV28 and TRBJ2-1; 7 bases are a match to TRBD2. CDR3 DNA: TGTGCCAGCAGGACCCCCAGGCGGGAGCTTCTCAATGAGCAGTTCTTC. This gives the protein CASRTPRRELLNEQFF.